This TCR beta chain appears in the sequencing data of a study of T-cell reconstitution after alpha-beta-depleted transplantation in children. Study findings and constraints: Newly produced T cells mostly accounted for T-cell counts and diversity one year post-transplant. About two months after transplant, alpha-beta T cells reportedly came from several hundred expanded graft clones. At day 60, the high TCRbeta diversity found in some patients originated from recipient T cells and thymic progenitors that had survived.

A TCRbeta library incorporating unique molecular identifiers was prepared. One entry per CDR3 protein, called by TCRdb with MiXCR from the PCR reads. The sample lists approximately 650,000 distinct CDR3 sequences, 13% occurring once. This clonotype was seen a few times. Antigen unknown. This specimen consisted of PBMCs, obtained before TCRalphabeta/CD19-depleted stem cell transplant. The sequence was collected from a girl aged 2-10 years with congenital amegakaryocytic thrombocytopenia, due to receive a stem cell transplant.

CDR3 sequence: CASSLPRYLSYNEQFF. The CDR3 DNA reads TGTGCCAGCAGTTTGCCGAGATATTTATCCTACAATGAGCAGTTCTTC. The chain has TRBV28 and TRBJ2-1; no reliable D call. Trimming took off 3 bases at V and 1 base at J, with 13 bases between the two ends. This CDR3 is built from 16 residues. From germline, CDR1 is MDHEN and CDR2 SYDVKM.